This T cell receptor (beta chain) was captured by sequencing in a study of type 1 regulatory T cells. Study-level background: T-allo10 is an in vitro-generated, Tr1-enriched CD4 T cell product specific for alloantigen.

The CDR3 runs to 15 residues. Trimming removed 3 bases at V and 9 bases at J, with 18 bases between. TCRdb processed the reads anew with MiXCR; each CDR3 protein has one entry. Seen here are about 23,000 distinct CDR3 sequences, approximately 51% observed once, and the top ten hold roughly 5.2%. This clonotype appeared a few times. Antigen unknown. The sample taken for sequencing was cultured T cells, either the whole culture or a sorted T cell fraction (not recorded which). The sequence came from a human donor in good health. The chain joins TRBV12-3 or TRBV12-4 to TRBJ2-1; D perhaps matches TRBD1 (6 bases). CDR3 DNA sequence: TGTGCCAGCAGTTTCCGCCAGGGGAGAAGGGGTGAGCAGTTCTTC. The encoded protein is CASSFRQGRRGEQFF.